This T cell receptor (beta chain) stems from a study of blood T cell repertoires in COVID-19. The germline gives CDR1 GTSNPN, CDR2 SVGIG (reference sequence). The V end lost 0 bases, the J end lost 5 bases, and 20 bases lay between the germline ends. The CDR3 runs 17 residues. TCRdb's copy holds only in-frame clones and misses some; the assay was immunoSEQ multiplex PCR. The table lists 90,000 to 120,000 clones, 88% of them singletons. The sequenced material came from peripheral blood. The receptor comes from a woman aged 60-70 years with acute or convalescent COVID-19. V gene TRBV30 combines with J gene TRBJ1-3; D not certain. The CDR3 reads CAWSVGGTVERRNTIYF. The CDR3 DNA reads TGTGCCTGGAGTGTAGGAGGAACAGTGGAGAGGAGAAACACCATATATTTT.